The T cell receptor beta chain described here comes from a study of CD8+CD57+ T cells in acquired aplastic anemia. Across the whole study: Each DNA sample taken from sorted CD4+ and CD8+ cells came to about 3.2 ug on average.

The patients chosen for sequencing had shown expansion of CD8+CD57+ cells (detected by flow cytometry). Prior therapy had not been administered to any patient at the time of blood sampling. As regards this clonotype: Its cognate antigen is unknown.

The study's findings and limits: Between patients and controls, about 30 CD8+ CDR3 sequences were found in common. Patients and controls were not found to differ significantly in CD8+ Simpson's diversity.

The length of the CDR3 is 15 residues. In germline, CDR1 is SGHTA, CDR2 FQGNSA. The ends were cut back, 2 bases at V and 3 bases at J, with 13 bases in the middle. Genomic DNA provided the template from which TCR beta VDJ and CDR3 profiles were obtained. From the reads, TCRdb called clonotypes with MiXCR, one entry per CDR3 protein. The table lists under 500,000 distinct CDR3 sequences, roughly a third of them singletons, with under 0.95% in the top ten. Sequenced input: sorted CD4+, CD8+, or CD8+CD57+ T cells (not recorded which) from PBMCs. This clonotype was obtained from a human donor with aplastic anemia. V and J are TRBV7-2 and TRBJ1-1, with a tentative D call TRBD1 (5 bases). Written as DNA, the CDR3 is TGTGCCAGCAGCTTATGGGGCAGGGCGGACACTGAAGCTTTCTTT. Its protein is CASSLWGRADTEAFF. Based on the CDR3 plus reference TRBV7-2 and TRBJ1-1, the full variable domain is GAGVSQSPSNKVTEKGKDVELRCDPISGHTALYWYRQSLGQGLEFLIYFQGNSAPDKSGLPSDRFSAERTGGSVSTLTIQRTQQEDSAVYLCASSLWGRADTEAFFGQGTRLTVV.